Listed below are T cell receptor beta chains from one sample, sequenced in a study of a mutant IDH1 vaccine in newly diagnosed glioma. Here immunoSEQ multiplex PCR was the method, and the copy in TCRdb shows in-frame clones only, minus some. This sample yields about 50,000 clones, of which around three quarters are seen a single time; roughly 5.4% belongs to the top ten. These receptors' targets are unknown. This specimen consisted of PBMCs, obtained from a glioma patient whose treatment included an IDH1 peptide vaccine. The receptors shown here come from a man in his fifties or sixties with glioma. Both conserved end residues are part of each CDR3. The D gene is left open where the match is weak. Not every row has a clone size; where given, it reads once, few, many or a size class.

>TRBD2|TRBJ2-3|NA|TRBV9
TGTGCCAGCAGCGTAGTAGCGGGGGTTGTAGATACGCAGTATTTT
CASSVVAGVVDTQYF
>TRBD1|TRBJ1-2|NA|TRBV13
TGTGCCAGCAGCTTAGGCTGGACAGGGTCAAACTATGGCTACACCTTC
CASSLGWTGSNYGYTF
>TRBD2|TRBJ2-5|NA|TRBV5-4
TGTGCCAGCAGCTTTAGCGGGGGGGCCGAGACCCAGTACTTC
CASSFSGGAETQYF
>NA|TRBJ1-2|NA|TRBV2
TGTGCCAGCAGTGAAGCGCTTCTTGGGGATGACTATGGCTACACCTTC
CASSEALLGDDYGYTF
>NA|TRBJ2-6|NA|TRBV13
TGTGCCAGCAGCCTTTCCCTTAACTCTGGGGCCAACGTCCTGACTTTC
CASSLSLNSGANVLTF
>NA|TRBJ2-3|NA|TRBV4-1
TGCGCCAGCAGCCTTGGCACTTTCAGCAGAGATACGCAGTATTTT
CASSLGTFSRDTQYF
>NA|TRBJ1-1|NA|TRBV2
TGTGCCAGCAGTGTCCAACTCATGAACACTGAAGCTTTCTTT
CASSVQLMNTEAFF
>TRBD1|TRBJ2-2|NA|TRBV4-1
TGCGCCAGCAGCCAAGTACGTCAAGGGGGCGCGAACACCGGGGAGCTGTTTTTT
CASSQVRQGGANTGELFF
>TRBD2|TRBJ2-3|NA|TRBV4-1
TGCGCCAGCAGCCCACCGGGAGCGGGGAAAGATACGCAGTATTTT
CASSPPGAGKDTQYF
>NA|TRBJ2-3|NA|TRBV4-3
TGCGCCAGCAGCGGCCGGAGGGATGCGCAGTATTTT
CASSGRRDAQYF
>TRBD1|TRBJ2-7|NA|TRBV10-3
TGTGCCATCAGTGAGCCCGACAGGGTAGTGTACTTC
CAISEPDRVVYF
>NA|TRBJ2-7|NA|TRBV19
TGTGCCAGTAGTCTTCGTCGGGGCTACGAGCAGTACTTC
CASSLRRGYEQYF
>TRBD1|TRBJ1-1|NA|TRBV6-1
TGTGCCAGCAGAACAGGGGACACTGAAGCTTTCTTT
CASRTGDTEAFF
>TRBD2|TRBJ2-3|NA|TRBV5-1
TGCGCCAGCAGCGGAGGGGCCGGGGGGGATACGCAGTATTTT
CASSGGAGGDTQYF
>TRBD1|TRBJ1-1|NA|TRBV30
TGTGCCTGGAGCAAACCGGGACAGGGGAACCCTGAAGCTTTCTTT
CAWSKPGQGNPEAFF
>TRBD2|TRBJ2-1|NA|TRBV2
TGTGCCAGCAGTGAAGGACCGGGACTAGCGGGGGGGGGTGAGCAGTTCTTC
CASSEGPGLAGGGEQFF
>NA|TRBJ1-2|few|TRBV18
TGTGCCAGCTCAAACTCAGGGTTGAACTATGGCTACACCTTC
CASSNSGLNYGYTF
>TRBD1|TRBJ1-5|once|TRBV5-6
TGTGCCAGCAGCCATGACAGGGGACGAGCCCAGCATTTT
CASSHDRGRAQHF
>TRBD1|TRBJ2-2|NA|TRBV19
TGTGCCAGTAGCCCTCTGGGACAGAGTAACACCGGGGAGCTGTTTTTT
CASSPLGQSNTGELFF
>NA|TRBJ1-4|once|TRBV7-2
TGTGCCAGCAGCCCCCGAGCTCCTAATGAAAAACTGTTTTTT
CASSPRAPNEKLFF
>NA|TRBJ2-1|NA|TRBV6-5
TGTGCCAGCATCAACGCCAGGGGGGGCTACAATGAGCAGTTCTTC
CASINARGGYNEQFF
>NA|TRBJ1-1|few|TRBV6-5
TGTGCCAGCAGTCCAGGGAGCCTTATGAACACTGAAGCTTTCTTT
CASSPGSLMNTEAFF
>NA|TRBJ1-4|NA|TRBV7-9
TGTGCCAGCAGCCCTCAGGGGTTTGAACTGTTTTTT
CASSPQGFELFF
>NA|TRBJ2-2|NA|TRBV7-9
TGTGCCAGCAGCTTACGGGACACCGGGGAGCTGTTTTTT
CASSLRDTGELFF
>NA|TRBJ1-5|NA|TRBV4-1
TGCGCCAGCAGCCAAGGGACAGCCGGCAATCAGCCCCAGCATTTT
CASSQGTAGNQPQHF
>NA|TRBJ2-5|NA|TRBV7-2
TGTGCCAGCAGCTTTCAGGGGGGGGACCAAGAGACCCAGTACTTC
CASSFQGGDQETQYF
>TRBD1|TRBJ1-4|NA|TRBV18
TGTGCCAGCTCACCGACGACAGGGAGGGGTGAAAAACTGTTTTTT
CASSPTTGRGEKLFF
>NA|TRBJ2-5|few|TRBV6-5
TGTGCCAGCAGTTACTCGGGAAAGGCGGAGACCCAGTACTTC
CASSYSGKAETQYF
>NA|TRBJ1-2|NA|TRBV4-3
TGCGCCAGCAGCCAAGGGGGCTCAGCTAACTATGGCTACACCTTC
CASSQGGSANYGYTF
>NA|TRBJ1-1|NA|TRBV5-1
TGCGCCAGCAGGTTACTGGGGCAGTTGAACACTGAAGCTTTCTTT
CASRLLGQLNTEAFF
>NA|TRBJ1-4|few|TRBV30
TGTGCCTGGAGTGTCCGGCAGGTCAATGAAAAACTGTTTTTT
CAWSVRQVNEKLFF
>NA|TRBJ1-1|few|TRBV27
TGTGCCAGCAGTTGGAGAGGGTACACTGAAGCTTTCTTT
CASSWRGYTEAFF
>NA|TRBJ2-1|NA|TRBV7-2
TGTGCCAGCAGCTTTCGGTCAGGTGGGGTCAATGAGCAGTTCTTC
CASSFRSGGVNEQFF
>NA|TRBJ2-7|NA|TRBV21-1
TGTGCCAGCAGCAAAGGAGGGGGATCCGAGCAGTACTTC
CASSKGGGSEQYF
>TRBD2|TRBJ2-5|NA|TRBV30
TGTGCCTGGAGTGTACCCGGGGGGACTCGGCAGACCCAGTACTTC
CAWSVPGGTRQTQYF
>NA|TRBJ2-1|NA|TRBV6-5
TGTGCTGCCAGGGAAGGGGGGGGTAATGAGCAGTTCTTC
CAAREGGGNEQFF
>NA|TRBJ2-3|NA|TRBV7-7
TGTGCTAGCAGCCCCACCGGACTCCTCACAGATACGCAGTATTTT
CASSPTGLLTDTQYF
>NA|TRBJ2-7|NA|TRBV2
TGTGCCAGCAGTGAAGGGACAGCCTACGAGCAGTACTTC
CASSEGTAYEQYF
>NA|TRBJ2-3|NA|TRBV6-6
TGTGCCAGCAGTTACCAGGGAGATACGCAGTATTTT
CASSYQGDTQYF
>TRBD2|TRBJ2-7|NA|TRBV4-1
TGCGCCAGCAGCCAAGATCACAGACTAGCGGGGTTAACCTACGAGCAGTACTTC
CASSQDHRLAGLTYEQYF
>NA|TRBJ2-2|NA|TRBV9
TGTGCCAGCAGCGTTCAAGGGAACACCGGGGAGCTGTTTTTT
CASSVQGNTGELFF
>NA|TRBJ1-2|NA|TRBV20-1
TGCAGTGCTTCTTTTATTGGCTACACCTTC
CSASFIGYTF
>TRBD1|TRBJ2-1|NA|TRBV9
TGTGCCAGCAGCGTAGGAAGACAGGGGGCTCTTACTGAGCAGTTCTTC
CASSVGRQGALTEQFF
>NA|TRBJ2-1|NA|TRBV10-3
TGTGTCATCAGTGACGGGATAAGGGAGCAGTTCTTC
CVISDGIREQFF
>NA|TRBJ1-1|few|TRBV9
TGTGCCAGCAGCGTAGATCCCTTACCCCGAAACACTGAAGCTTTCTTT
CASSVDPLPRNTEAFF
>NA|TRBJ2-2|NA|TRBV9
TGTGCCAGCAGCGTAACAACTAACACCGGGGAGCTGTTTTTT
CASSVTTNTGELFF
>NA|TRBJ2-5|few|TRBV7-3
TGTGCCAGCAGCCCCGCGGGCAGGGTAGAGACCCAGTACTTC
CASSPAGRVETQYF
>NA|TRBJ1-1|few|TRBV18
TGTGCCAGCTCACCCCTGGGGGCCGACACTGAAGCTTTCTTT
CASSPLGADTEAFF
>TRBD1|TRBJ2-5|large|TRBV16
TGTGCCAGCAGCCAACTACAGGGGTCCCAAGAGACCCAGTACTTC
CASSQLQGSQETQYF